The clone carrying this T cell receptor beta chain came up many times. What it binds is unknown. With the read ending 3 residues before the CDR3 end, the germline J gene is used to fill in that end. This sample is part of a study of T cell clonality in common variable immunodeficiency. Study-level points and caveats: Fewer deletions and N-nucleotide insertions were reportedly seen in common variable immunodeficiency TCR beta sequences.

Generated by immunoSEQ multiplex PCR, the TCRdb table keeps only in-frame clones and is missing some. Observed in the sample are tens of thousands of clones, none of them singletons. This CDR3 spans 14 amino acids. Trimming removed 4 bases from V and 5 bases from J, with 15 bases in between. Germline V gene lookup returns CDR1 SGHDT and CDR2 YYEEEE. This chain links TRBV5-6 with TRBJ2-5; TRBD1 might be the D (8 bases). The sequence derives from a human donor with common variable immunodeficiency. The sample comprised peripheral blood mononuclear cells. The CDR3 loop is CASSHDRGGETQYF. The CDR3 DNA, read in part, is TGTGCCAGCAGCCACGACAGGGGAGGGGAGACC. Based on the CDR3 plus reference TRBV5-6 and TRBJ2-5, the full variable domain is DAGVTQSPTHLIKTRGQQVTLRCSPKSGHDTVSWYQQALGQGPQFIFQYYEEEERQRGNFPDRFSGHQFPNYSSELNVNALLLGDSALYLCASSHDRGGETQYFGPGTRLLVL.